The TCR beta chain under discussion was sequenced for a study of cytomegalovirus exposure and HLA in healthy donors. The PCR made use of 60 Vbeta and 13 Jbeta primers. Assay used: immunoSEQ multiplex PCR; TCRdb lists only in-frame clones, some missing. The sample lists over 45,000 clones, around 82% occurring once. The V segment lost 5 bases and the J segment 9 bases; nucleotides outside the gene matches: 3. Germline V lookup: CDR1 DFQATT, CDR2 SNEGSKA (reference sequence). The CDR3 totals 11 residues. The V and J genes are TRBV20-1 and TRBJ2-1, with TRBD2 matching over 8 bases. Material: PBMCs. This receptor was obtained from a boy aged 10-17 years in good health and CMV-seropositive. The CDR3 protein is CSARRGGEQFF. The CDR3 nucleotides read TGCAGTGCTCGCCGGGGGGGTGAGCAGTTCTTC.